This is a list of T cell receptor beta chains from one sample in a study of regulatory T cells in long-lasting Graves disease. TCRdb redid the calling of the multiplex PCR reads with MiXCR, one entry per CDR3 protein. The sample consists of fewer than 450,000 distinct CDR3 sequences, 14% to 15% of them appearing once. These data were likewise used in another study, on T cells in Graves' hyperthyroidism and ophthalmopathy.

Sample: peripheral blood mononuclear cells (PBMCs), taken at new diagnosis, from a patient treated with antithyroid drugs. These receptor sequences come from a woman in her thirties or forties with Graves disease. CDR3s include the opening cysteine and the closing phenylalanine or tryptophan. The order of the fields is V gene, J gene, D gene, clone size, CDR3 protein, CDR3 DNA. A D gene is named only where the DNA matches it firmly. Rows may omit the clone size; those that give it use once, few, many or a size class.

TRBV13	TRBJ1-5	NA	NA	CASSEHSSNQPQHF	TGTGCCAGCAGCGAACACAGCAGCAATCAGCCCCAGCATTTT
TRBV2	TRBJ1-2	NA	many	CASARIEYGYTF	TGTGCGTCGGCCCGGATTGAGTATGGCTACACCTTC
TRBV2	TRBJ2-7	TRBD1	many	CASSADRGRPYEQYF	TGTGCCAGCAGTGCAGACAGGGGGCGCCCCTACGAGCAGTACTTC
TRBV7-2	TRBJ2-7	TRBD2	many	CASSRDYPGEQYF	TGTGCCAGCAGCCGGGACTACCCGGGCGAGCAGTACTTC
TRBV20-1	TRBJ2-3	TRBD2	many	CSAETSGRMVDTQYF	TGCAGTGCTGAGACTAGCGGGAGAATGGTTGATACGCAGTATTTT
TRBV2	TRBJ1-6	TRBD1	many	CASSVRGQGRSSYNSPLHF	TGTGCCAGCAGTGTTAGGGGACAGGGACGAAGCTCCTATAATTCACCCCTCCACTTT
TRBV5-1	TRBJ2-1	TRBD2	NA	CASSFGRHEQFF	TGCGCCAGCAGCTTCGGGAGGCATGAGCAGTTCTTC
TRBV28	TRBJ2-4	TRBD2	many	CASSLQAYRVVLAGEGLAKNIQYF	TGTGCCAGCAGTTTGCAAGCATACCGGGTTGTCCTAGCGGGAGAGGGTTTGGCCAAAAACATTCAGTACTTC
TRBV29-1	TRBJ2-2	NA	few	CSVESGDKNTGELFF	TGCAGCGTTGAATCCGGGGATAAAAACACCGGGGAGCTGTTTTTT
TRBV7-9	TRBJ2-1	TRBD2	NA	CASSSTSGVRERNEQFF	TGTGCCAGCAGCTCGACTAGCGGGGTAAGGGAGAGGAATGAGCAGTTCTTC
TRBV20-1	TRBJ2-5	NA	NA	CSALARTALQETQYF	TGCAGTGCCCTGGCCCGGACAGCACTGCAAGAGACCCAGTACTTC
TRBV5-1	TRBJ2-3	TRBD2	once	CASRQALAGGPDTQYF	TGCGCCAGCCGCCAAGCACTAGCGGGAGGCCCAGATACGCAGTATTTT
TRBV10-2	TRBJ2-1	NA	many	CASSDWYNEQFF	TGCGCCAGCAGTGATTGGTACAATGAGCAGTTCTTC
TRBV27	TRBJ2-3	TRBD1	NA	CASTGQGADTQYF	TGTGCCAGCACCGGGCAGGGGGCAGATACGCAGTATTTT
TRBV15	TRBJ2-1	NA	many	CATSRDAALYNEQFF	TGTGCCACCAGCAGAGATGCCGCCCTCTACAATGAGCAGTTCTTC
TRBV28	TRBJ1-5	TRBD1	many	CAITEQGSNQPQHF	TGTGCCATCACTGAACAGGGGAGCAATCAGCCCCAGCATTTT